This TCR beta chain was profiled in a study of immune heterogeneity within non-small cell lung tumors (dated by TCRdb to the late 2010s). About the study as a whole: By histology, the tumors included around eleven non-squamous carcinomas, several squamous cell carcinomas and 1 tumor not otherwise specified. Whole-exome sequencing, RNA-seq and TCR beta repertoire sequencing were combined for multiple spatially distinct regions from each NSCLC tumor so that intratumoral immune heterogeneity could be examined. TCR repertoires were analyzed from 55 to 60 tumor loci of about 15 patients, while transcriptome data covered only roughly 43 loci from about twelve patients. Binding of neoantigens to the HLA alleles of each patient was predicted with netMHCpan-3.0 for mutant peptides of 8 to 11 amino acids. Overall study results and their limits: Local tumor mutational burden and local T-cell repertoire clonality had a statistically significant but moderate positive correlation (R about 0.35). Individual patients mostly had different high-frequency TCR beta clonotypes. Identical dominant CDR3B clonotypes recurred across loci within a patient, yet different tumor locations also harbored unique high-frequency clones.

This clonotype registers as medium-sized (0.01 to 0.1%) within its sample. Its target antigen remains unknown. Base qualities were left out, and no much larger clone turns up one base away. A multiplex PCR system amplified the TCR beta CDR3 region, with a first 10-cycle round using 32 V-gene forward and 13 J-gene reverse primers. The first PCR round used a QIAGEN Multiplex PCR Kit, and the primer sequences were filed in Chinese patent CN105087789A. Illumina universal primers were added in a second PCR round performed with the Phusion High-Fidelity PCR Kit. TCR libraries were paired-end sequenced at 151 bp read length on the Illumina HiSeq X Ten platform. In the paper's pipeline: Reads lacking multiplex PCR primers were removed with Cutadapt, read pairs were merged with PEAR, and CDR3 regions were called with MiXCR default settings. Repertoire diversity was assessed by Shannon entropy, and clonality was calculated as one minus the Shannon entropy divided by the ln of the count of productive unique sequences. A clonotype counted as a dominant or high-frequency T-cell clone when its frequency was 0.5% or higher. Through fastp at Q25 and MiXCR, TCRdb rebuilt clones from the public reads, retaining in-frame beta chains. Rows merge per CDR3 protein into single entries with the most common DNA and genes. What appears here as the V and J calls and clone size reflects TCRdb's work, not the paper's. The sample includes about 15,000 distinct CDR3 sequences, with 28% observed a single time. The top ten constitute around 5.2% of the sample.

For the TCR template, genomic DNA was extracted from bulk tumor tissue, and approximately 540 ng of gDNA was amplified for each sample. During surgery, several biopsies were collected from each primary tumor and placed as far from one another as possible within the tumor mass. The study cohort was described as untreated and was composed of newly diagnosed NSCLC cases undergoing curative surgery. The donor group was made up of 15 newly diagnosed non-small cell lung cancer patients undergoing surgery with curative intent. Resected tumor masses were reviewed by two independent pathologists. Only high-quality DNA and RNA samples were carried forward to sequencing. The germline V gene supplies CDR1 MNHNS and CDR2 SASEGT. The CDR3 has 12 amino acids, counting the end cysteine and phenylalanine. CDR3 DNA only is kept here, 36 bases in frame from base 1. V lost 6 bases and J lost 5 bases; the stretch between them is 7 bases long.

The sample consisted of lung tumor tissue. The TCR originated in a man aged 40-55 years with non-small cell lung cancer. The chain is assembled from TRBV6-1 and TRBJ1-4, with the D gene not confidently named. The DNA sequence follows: TGTGCCAGCAGCCAACCGAATGAAAAACTGTTTTTT. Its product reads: CASSQPNEKLFF.